This TCR beta chain was documented in a study of shared clonotypes between healthy human individuals. All donors were Caucasian adults living in Nashville, Tennessee. The CDR3 has 14 residues. CDR1 is MDHEN and CDR2 is SYDVKM in the germline V gene. V lost 8 bases, J lost 1 base, and 4 bases stayed unmatched. Clones were read by immunoSEQ multiplex PCR, and TCRdb kept only the in-frame ones, dropping some. The repertoire has 2 million to 2.5 million clones, just over 90% of them found once; the top ten carry about 0.41%. The rearrangement joins TRBV28 to TRBJ2-1; 8 bases line up with TRBD2. Sequenced material: naive CD4+ T cells from PBMCs. Subset meaning: CD45RA+ positively selected. The receptor was derived from a man between 18 and 35 years old in good health. Some clones in this sample may be carry-over from other donors' samples. The CDR3 coding sequence is TGTGCCAGCCTTAAGCGGGAGTCCTACAATGAGCAGTTCTTC. This codes for CASLKRESYNEQFF.